The 5 T cell receptor beta chains below were found in one sample sequenced in a study of T cells after yellow fever vaccination (dated by TCRdb to between 2018 and 2020). Libraries came from 5' RACE. Sequencer: Illumina HiSeq 2500. TCRdb redid the processing of the public reads, applying fastp at Q25 and MiXCR, and retained in-frame beta chains. Each record represents a unique CDR3 protein, reported with the most common genes and DNA among its rows. Counted in this sample were roughly 50,000 distinct CDR3 sequences; 7% to 9% of them appeared once. Clones ranked in the top ten supply around 28% of the sample. The treatment or condition tag for this specimen amounts to: live attenuated yellow fever vaccine strain. The specimen comprised CD8+ T cells sorted from PBMCs, sampled more than 13 days after the first yellow fever vaccination. These receptors were collected from a man between 18 and 35 years old who received the YFV17D yellow fever vaccine.

The sample holds many counts of this clonotype. The rearrangement links TRBV7-6 to TRBJ1-1; D is possibly TRBD1 (5 bases). Germline values: CDR1 SGHVS, CDR2 FNYEAQ. V was cut by 1 base and J by 8 bases, with 11 bases left in between. The CDR3 is 13 residues long. The CDR3 spells CASSLEYGGEAFF. The CDR3 nucleotides are TGTGCCAGCAGCTTAGAGTACGGGGGAGAAGCTTTCTTT.

This clonotype was seen many times. The chain combines TRBV20-1 with TRBJ2-4, with 7 bases aligning to TRBD2. J gave up 0 bases and V 0 bases, and 5 bases lay outside the gene matches. The CDR3 is made up of 16 amino acids. Germline V gene lookup returns CDR1 DFQATT and CDR2 SNEGSKA (reference sequence). The CDR3 DNA reads TGCAGTGCTAGAGATCGGGGAGGGACAGCCAAAAACATTCAGTACTTC. Residues: CSARDRGGTAKNIQYF.

This clonotype appeared a few times. The chain combines TRBV5-1 with TRBJ1-1, with D possibly matching TRBD1 (5 bases). V was shortened by 4 bases and J by 0 bases, with 13 bases between the two germline ends. The CDR3 is 15 residues long. The V gene's germline CDR1 is SGHRS and CDR2 YFSETQ. CDR3 nucleotide sequence: TGCGCCAGCAGCCCGGGACGGCGCATGAACACTGAAGCTTTCTTT. It codes for CASSPGRRMNTEAFF.

This clonotype was observed many times. CDR3 loop: CASNPGQGFDEQYF. In DNA form, the CDR3 reads TGTGCCAGCAATCCGGGACAGGGTTTCGACGAGCAGTACTTC. The genes are TRBV5-6 and TRBJ2-7; 9 bases line up with TRBD1. Germline V gives CDR1 SGHDT, CDR2 YYEEEE. The CDR3 has 14 amino acids. After removal of 6 bases from V and 5 bases from J, the junction contained 9 bases not matched to a gene.

This clonotype showed up many times. The gene calls are TRBV12-3 or TRBV12-4 and TRBJ2-1; D is unresolved. The V gene lost 6 bases and the J gene lost 9 bases, with 9 bases spanning the gap. This CDR3 contains 11 residues. The DNA of the CDR3 is TGTGCCAGCAGAATAACAGCTGAGCAGTTCTTC. It encodes CASRITAEQFF.